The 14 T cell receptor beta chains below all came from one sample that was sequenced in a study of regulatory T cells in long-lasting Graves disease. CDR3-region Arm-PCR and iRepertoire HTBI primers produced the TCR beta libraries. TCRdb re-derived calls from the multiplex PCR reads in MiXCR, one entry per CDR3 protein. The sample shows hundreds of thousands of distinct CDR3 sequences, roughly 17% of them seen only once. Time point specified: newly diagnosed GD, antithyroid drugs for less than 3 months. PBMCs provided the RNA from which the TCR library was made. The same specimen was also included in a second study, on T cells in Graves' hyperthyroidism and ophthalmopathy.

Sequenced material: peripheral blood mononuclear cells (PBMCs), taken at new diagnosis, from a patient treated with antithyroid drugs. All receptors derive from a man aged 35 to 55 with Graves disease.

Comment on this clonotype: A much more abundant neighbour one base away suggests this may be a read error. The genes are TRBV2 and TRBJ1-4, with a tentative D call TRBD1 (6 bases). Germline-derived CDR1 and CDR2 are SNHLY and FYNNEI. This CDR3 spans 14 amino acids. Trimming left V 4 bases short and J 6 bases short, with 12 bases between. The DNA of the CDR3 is TGTGCCAGCAGTGTCGTACAGGGTGATGAAAAACTGTTTTTT. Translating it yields CASSVVQGDEKLFF. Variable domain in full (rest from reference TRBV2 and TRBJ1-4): EPEVTQTPSHQVTQMGQEVILRCVPISNHLYFYWYRQILGQKVEFLVSFYNNEISEKSEIFDDQFSVERPDGSNFTLKIRSTKLEDSAMYFCASSVVQGDEKLFFGSGTQLSVL.

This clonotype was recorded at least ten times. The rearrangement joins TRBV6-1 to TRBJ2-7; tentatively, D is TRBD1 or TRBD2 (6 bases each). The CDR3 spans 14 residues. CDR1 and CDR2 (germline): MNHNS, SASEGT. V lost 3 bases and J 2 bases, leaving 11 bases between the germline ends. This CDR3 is CASSEWGATYEQYF. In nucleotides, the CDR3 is TGTGCCAGCAGTGAGTGGGGGGCTACCTACGAGCAGTACTTC.

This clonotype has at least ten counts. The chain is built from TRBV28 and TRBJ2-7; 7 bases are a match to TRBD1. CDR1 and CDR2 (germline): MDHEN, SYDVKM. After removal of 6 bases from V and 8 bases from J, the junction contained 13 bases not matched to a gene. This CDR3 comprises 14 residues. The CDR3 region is CASRSGQTLRQQYF. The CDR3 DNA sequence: TGTGCCAGCAGGTCGGGACAGACCCTTCGTCAGCAGTACTTC.

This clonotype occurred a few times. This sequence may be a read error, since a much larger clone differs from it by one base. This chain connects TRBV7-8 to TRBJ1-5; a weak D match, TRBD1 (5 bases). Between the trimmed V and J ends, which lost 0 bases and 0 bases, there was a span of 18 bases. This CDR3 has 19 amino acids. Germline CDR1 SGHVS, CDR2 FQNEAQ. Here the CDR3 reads CASSLARWTRAYSNQPQHF. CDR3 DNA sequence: TGTGCCAGCAGCTTAGCTAGATGGACACGCGCGTATAGCAATCAGCCCCAGCATTTT.

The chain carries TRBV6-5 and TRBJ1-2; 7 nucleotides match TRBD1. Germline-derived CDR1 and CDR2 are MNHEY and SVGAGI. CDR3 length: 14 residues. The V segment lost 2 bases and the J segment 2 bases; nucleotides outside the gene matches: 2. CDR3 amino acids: CASSYRQGNYGYTF. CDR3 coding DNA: TGTGCCAGCAGTTACAGACAGGGAAACTATGGCTACACCTTC.

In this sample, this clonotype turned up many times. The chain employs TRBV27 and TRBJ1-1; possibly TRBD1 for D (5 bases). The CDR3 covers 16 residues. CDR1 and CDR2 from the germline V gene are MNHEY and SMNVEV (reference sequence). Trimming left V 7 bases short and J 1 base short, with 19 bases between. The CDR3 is CASIDFNVGRNTEAFF. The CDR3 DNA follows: TGTGCCAGCATTGACTTTAACGTGGGGCGGAACACTGAAGCTTTCTTT.

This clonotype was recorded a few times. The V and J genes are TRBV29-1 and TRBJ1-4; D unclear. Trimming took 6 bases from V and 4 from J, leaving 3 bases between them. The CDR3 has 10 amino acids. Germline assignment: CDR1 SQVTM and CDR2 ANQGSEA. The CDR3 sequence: CSVFNEKLFF. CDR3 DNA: TGCAGCGTCTTTAATGAAAAACTGTTTTTT.

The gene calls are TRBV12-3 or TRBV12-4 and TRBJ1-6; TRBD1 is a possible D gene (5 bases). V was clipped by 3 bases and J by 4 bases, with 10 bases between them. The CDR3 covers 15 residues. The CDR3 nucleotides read TGTGCCAGCAGTTTTGGGCGGACATATAATTCACCCCTCCACTTT. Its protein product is CASSFGRTYNSPLHF.

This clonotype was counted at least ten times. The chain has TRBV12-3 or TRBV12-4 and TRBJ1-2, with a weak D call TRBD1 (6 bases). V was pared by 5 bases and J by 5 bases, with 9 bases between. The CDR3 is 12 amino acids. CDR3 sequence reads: CASSLQGYGYTF. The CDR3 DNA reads TGTGCCAGCAGTCTACAGGGATATGGCTACACCTTC.

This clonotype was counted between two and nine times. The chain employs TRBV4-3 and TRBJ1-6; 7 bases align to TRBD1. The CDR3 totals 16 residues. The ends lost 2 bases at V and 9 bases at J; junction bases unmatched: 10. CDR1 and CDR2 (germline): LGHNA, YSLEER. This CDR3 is CASSQSRQGGSSPLHF. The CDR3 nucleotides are TGCGCCAGCAGCCAATCCCGACAGGGAGGTAGTTCACCCCTCCACTTT.

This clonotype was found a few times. The DNA of the CDR3 is TGTGCCACCAGTGATCCCAAGCCTAGCGGGGGGGCCGGTCGTACCCAAGAGACCCAGTACTTC. Translated: CATSDPKPSGGAGRTQETQYF. The genes are TRBV24-1 and TRBJ2-5, with 12 bases matching TRBD2. V lost 3 bases, J lost 1 base, and 17 bases stayed unmatched. In germline, CDR1 is KGHDR, CDR2 SFDVKD. The CDR3 runs to 21 residues.

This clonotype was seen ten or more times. Here the CDR3 reads CSARQGLQNTEAFF. CDR3 in DNA: TGCAGTGCTAGACAGGGGTTACAGAACACTGAAGCTTTCTTT. This chain uses TRBV20-1 with TRBJ1-1; the D gene is possibly TRBD1 (6 bases). Per the germline V gene, CDR1 is DFQATT and CDR2 is SNEGSKA (reference sequence). The CDR3 consists of 14 residues. V gave up 2 bases and J gave up 1 base, with 11 bases separating them.

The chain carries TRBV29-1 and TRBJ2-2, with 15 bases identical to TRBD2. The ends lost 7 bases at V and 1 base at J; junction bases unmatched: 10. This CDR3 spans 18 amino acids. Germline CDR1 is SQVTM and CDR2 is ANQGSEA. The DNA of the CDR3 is TGCAGCGCATCCGGGACTAGCGGGGGGACACGGAACACCGGGGAGCTGTTTTTT. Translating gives CSASGTSGGTRNTGELFF.

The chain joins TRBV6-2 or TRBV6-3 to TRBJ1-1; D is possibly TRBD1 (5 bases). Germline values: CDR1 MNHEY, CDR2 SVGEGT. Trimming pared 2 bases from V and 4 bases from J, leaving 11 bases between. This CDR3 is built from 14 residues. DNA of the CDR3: TGTGCCAGCAGTTACAACCCGGGGGGCACTGAAGCTTTCTTT. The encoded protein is CASSYNPGGTEAFF.